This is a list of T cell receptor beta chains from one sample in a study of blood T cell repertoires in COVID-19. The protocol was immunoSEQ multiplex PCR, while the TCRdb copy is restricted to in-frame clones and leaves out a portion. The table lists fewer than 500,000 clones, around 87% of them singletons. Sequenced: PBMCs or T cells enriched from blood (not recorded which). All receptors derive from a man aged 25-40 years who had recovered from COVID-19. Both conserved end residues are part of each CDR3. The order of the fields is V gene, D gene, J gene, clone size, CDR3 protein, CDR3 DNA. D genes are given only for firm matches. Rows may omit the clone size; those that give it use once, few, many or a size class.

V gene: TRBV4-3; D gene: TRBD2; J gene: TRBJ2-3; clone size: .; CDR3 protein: CASSQGLAGGDTQYF; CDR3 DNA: TGCGCCAGCAGCCAAGGGCTAGCGGGGGGCGATACGCAGTATTTT
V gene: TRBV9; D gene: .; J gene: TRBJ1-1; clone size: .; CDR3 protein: CASSVADSWTEAFF; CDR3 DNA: TGTGCCAGCAGCGTAGCGGACAGTTGGACTGAAGCTTTCTTT
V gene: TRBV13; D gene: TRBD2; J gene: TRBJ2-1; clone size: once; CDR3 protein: CASSLDSGAGNEQFF; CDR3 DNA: TGTGCCAGCAGCTTAGATAGCGGGGCCGGTAATGAGCAGTTCTTC
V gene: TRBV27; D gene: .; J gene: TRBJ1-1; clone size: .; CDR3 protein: CASSLSFGGMNTEAFF; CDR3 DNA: TGTGCCAGCAGTTTATCGTTCGGGGGGATGAACACTGAAGCTTTCTTT
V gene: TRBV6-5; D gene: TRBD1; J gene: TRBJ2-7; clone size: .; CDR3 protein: CASSYSTGAFYEQYF; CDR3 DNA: TGTGCCAGCAGTTACTCGACAGGGGCTTTCTACGAGCAGTACTTC
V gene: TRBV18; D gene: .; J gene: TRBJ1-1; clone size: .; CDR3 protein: CASSPAQAKNTEAFF; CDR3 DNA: TGTGCCAGCTCACCGGCTCAGGCGAAGAACACTGAAGCTTTCTTT
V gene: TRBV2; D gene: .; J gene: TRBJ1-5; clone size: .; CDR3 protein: CASSETRGSNQPQHF; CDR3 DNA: TGTGCCAGCAGTGAAACGAGGGGGAGCAATCAGCCCCAGCATTTT
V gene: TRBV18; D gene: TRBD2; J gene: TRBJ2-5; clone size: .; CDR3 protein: CASSPMILAGEKTQYF; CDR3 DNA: TGTGCCAGCTCACCAATGATACTAGCGGGGGAGAAGACCCAGTACTTC
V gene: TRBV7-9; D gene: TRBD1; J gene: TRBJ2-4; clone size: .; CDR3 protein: CASSSTPGTESGNIQYF; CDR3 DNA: TGTGCCAGCAGCTCTACCCCCGGGACAGAAAGCGGAAACATTCAGTACTTC
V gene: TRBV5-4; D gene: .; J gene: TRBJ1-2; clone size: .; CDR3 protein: CASTTGGETYGYTF; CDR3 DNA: TGTGCCAGCACCACCGGAGGGGAAACCTATGGCTACACCTTC
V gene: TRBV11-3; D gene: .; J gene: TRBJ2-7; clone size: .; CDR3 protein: CASSPSGQGTYEQYF; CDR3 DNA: TGTGCCAGCAGCCCGAGCGGGCAGGGAACTTACGAGCAGTACTTC
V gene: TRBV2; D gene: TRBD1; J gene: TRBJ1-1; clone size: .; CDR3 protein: CASNNRGWERDTEAFF; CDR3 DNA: TGTGCCAGCAACAACAGGGGGTGGGAGCGTGACACTGAAGCTTTCTTT
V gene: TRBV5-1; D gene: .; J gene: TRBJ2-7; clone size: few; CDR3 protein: CASSITSPGTPSYEQYF; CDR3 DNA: TGCGCCAGCAGCATAACATCTCCCGGGACACCCTCCTACGAGCAGTACTTC
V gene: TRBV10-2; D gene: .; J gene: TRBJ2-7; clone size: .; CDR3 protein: CASRLGAGPYEQYF; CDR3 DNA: TGCGCCAGCAGGCTAGGGGCCGGCCCCTACGAGCAGTACTTC
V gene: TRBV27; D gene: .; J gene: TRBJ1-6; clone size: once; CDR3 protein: CASNPDSLLNSPLHF; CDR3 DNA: TGTGCCAGCAACCCGGACAGTCTTTTAAATTCACCCCTCCACTTT
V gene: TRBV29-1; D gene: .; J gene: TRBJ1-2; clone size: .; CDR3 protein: CSVGQPGGYGYTF; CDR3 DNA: TGCAGCGTTGGACAGCCGGGGGGTTATGGCTACACCTTC
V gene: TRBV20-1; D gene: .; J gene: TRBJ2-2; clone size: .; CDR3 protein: CSASKPGTNTGELFF; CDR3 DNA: TGCAGTGCTAGTAAGCCGGGGACGAACACCGGGGAGCTGTTTTTT
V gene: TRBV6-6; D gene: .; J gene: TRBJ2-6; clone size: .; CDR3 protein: CASSLRTGGSGANVLTF; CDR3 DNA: TGTGCCAGCAGTCTTCGGACAGGAGGGTCTGGGGCCAACGTCCTGACTTTC
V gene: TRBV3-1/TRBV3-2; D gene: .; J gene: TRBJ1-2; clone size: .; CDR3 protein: CASSQPPGDYGYTF; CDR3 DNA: TGTGCCAGCAGCCAACCCCCAGGGGACTATGGCTACACCTTC
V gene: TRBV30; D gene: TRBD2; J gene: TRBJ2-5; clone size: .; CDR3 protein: CAWRAGTSGGQETQYF; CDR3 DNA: TGTGCCTGGAGAGCCGGGACTAGCGGGGGGCAAGAGACCCAGTACTTC
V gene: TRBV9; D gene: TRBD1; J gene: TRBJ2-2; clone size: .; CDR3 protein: CASRPPGQGNTGELFF; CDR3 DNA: TGTGCCAGCAGACCCCCAGGACAGGGGAACACCGGGGAGCTGTTTTTT
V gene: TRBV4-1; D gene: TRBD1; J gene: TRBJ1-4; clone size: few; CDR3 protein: CASSRRGQGGEKLFF; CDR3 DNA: TGCGCCAGCAGCCGCCGTGGACAGGGCGGTGAAAAACTGTTTTTT
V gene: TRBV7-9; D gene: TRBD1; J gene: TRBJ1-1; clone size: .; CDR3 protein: CASSFGTGVTEAFF; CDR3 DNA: TGTGCCAGCAGCTTTGGGACAGGGGTCACTGAAGCTTTCTTT
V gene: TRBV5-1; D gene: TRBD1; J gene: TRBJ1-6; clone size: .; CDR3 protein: CASSLGMGTGGDNSPLHF; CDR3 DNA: TGCGCCAGCAGCTTGGGGATGGGGACAGGGGGAGATAATTCACCCCTCCACTTT
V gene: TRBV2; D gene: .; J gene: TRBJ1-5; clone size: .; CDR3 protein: CASSPGRGDPQHF; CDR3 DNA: TGTGCCAGCAGTCCCGGGAGGGGGGACCCCCAGCATTTT
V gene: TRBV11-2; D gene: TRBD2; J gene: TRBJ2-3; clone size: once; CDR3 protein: CASSLRTSGIVGDTQYF; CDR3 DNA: TGTGCCAGCAGCCTCAGGACTAGCGGGATAGTCGGAGATACGCAGTATTTT
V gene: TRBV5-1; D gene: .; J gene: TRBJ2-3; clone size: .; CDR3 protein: CASSSGNGGSDTQYF; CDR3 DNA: TGCGCCAGCAGCTCGGGGAATGGGGGGTCAGATACGCAGTATTTT
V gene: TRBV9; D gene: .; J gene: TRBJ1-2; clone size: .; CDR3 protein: CASSVGRDPPHGYTF; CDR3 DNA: TGTGCCAGCAGCGTGGGGCGGGACCCACCCCATGGCTACACCTTC
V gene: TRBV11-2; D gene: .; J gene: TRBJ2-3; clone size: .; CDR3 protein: CASSFLAAGTDTQYF; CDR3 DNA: TGTGCCAGCAGCTTCTTAGCAGCTGGCACAGATACGCAGTATTTT
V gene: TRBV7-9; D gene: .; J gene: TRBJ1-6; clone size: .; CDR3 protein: CASTQRGSYNSPLHF; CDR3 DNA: TGTGCCAGCACCCAACGGGGGTCCTATAATTCACCCCTCCACTTT
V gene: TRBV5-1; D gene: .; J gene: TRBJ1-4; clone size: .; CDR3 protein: CASSLAGSTNEKLFF; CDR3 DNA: TGCGCCAGCAGCTTGGCAGGGTCAACTAATGAAAAACTGTTTTTT
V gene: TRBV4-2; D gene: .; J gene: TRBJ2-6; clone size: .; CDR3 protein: CASSQSDTSGANVLTF; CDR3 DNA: TGTGCCAGCAGCCAATCAGACACATCGGGGGCCAACGTCCTGACTTTC
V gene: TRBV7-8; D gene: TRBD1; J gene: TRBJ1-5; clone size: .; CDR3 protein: CASSSQGAGGQPQHF; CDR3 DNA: TGTGCCAGCAGCTCACAGGGGGCGGGGGGTCAGCCCCAGCATTTT
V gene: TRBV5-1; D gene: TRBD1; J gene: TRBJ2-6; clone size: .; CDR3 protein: CASSHGAGGPSGANVLTF; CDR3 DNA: TGCGCCAGCAGCCACGGAGCAGGGGGACCCTCTGGGGCCAACGTCCTGACTTTC
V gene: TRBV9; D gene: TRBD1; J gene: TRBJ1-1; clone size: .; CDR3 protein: CASSVSGGDTEAFF; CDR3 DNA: TGTGCCAGCAGCGTCTCAGGGGGAGACACTGAAGCTTTCTTT
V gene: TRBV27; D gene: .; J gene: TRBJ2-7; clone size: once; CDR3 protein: CASRPLGQSSYEQYF; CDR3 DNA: TGTGCCAGCAGACCTTTGGGCCAGAGCTCCTACGAGCAGTACTTC
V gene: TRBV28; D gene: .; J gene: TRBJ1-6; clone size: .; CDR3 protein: CASSSSAGRGSPLHF; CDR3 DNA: TGTGCCAGCAGTTCGTCCGCAGGTAGGGGTTCACCCCTCCACTTT
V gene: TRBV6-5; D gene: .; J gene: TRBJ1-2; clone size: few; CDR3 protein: CASTERGGNYGYTF; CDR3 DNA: TGTGCCAGCACCGAAAGGGGGGGAAACTATGGCTACACCTTC
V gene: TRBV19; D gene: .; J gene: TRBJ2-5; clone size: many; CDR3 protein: CASSPLRGKETQYF; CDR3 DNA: TGTGCCAGTAGTCCCCTGCGAGGGAAGGAGACCCAGTACTTC
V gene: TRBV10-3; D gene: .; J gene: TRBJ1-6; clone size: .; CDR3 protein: CAISNSGEKSPLHF; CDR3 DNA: TGTGCCATCAGTAACAGCGGGGAAAAGTCACCCCTCCACTTT
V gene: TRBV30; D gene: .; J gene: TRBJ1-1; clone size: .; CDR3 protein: CAWSVGQGFEAFF; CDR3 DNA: TGTGCCTGGAGTGTCGGGCAGGGCTTCGAAGCTTTCTTT
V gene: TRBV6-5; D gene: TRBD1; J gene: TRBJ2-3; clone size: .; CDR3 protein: CASSLDRGWTDTQYF; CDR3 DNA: TGTGCCAGCAGCCTAGACAGGGGATGGACAGATACGCAGTATTTT
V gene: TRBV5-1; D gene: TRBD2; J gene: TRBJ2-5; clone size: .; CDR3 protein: CASSLFPSGDQETQYF; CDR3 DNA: TGCGCCAGCAGCTTGTTCCCTAGCGGGGATCAAGAGACCCAGTACTTC